The rows below give T cell receptor beta chains drawn from one sample of a study of control samples from healthy donors and cancer patients. TCRdb's table, derived via immunoSEQ multiplex PCR, lists solely in-frame clones and lacks some. The sample has roughly 130,000 clones, just under 95% seen once; the top ten hold about 11%. Sample: blood. The source of these receptors is a man aged 30-40 years in good health. Each CDR3 is given without its conserved first and last residue. The order of the fields is J gene, D gene, clone size, V gene, CDR3 protein. D genes are given only for firm matches. Clone size is given for some rows only: seen once, a few or many times, or a class if the clone is expanded.

TRBJ2-2 | TRBD1 | NA | TRBV24-1 | ATSDVRQGDTGELF
TRBJ1-5 | TRBD1 | NA | TRBV19 | ASKQTRDRVHQPQH
TRBJ2-2 | NA | NA | TRBV28 | ASSLRVSTGELF
TRBJ2-3 | NA | NA | TRBV7-9 | ASSPDGGPGDTQY
TRBJ2-2 | TRBD1 | NA | TRBV6-2/TRBV6-3 | ASSSTGTGRYTGELF
TRBJ2-1 | TRBD2 | NA | TRBV11-2 | ASTFFSFRSSGSGNEQF
TRBJ2-2 | NA | NA | TRBV23-1 | ASSPWGGERTGELF
TRBJ1-5 | TRBD1 | few | TRBV6-2/TRBV6-3 | ASSQQGPNQPQH
TRBJ1-1 | NA | once | TRBV7-9 | ASSRLRVGTEAF
TRBJ1-5 | NA | NA | TRBV2 | ASSDSGGPQH
TRBJ1-3 | NA | NA | TRBV29-1 | SVEESADSPSGNTIY
TRBJ1-5 | TRBD1 | NA | TRBV30 | AWSAGGASNQPQH
TRBJ2-1 | TRBD2 | NA | TRBV6-5 | ASSPPGLESNEQF
TRBJ1-1 | NA | NA | TRBV27 | ASSLSPRREAF
TRBJ2-7 | TRBD1 | NA | TRBV28 | ASSLPPDRVWNYEQY
TRBJ2-1 | TRBD2 | NA | TRBV12-5 | ASGLAVAGVHNEQF